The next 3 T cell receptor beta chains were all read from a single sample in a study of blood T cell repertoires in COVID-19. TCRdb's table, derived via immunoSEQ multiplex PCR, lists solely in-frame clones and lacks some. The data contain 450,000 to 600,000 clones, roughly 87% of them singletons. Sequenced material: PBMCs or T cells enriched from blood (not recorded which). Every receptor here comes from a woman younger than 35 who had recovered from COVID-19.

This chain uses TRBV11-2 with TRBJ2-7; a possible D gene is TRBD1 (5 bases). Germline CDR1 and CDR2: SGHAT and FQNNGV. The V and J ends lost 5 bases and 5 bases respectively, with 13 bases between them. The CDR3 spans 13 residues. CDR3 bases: TGTGCCAGCAGCCGAGAGCAGGGCAACGAGCAGTACTTC. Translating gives CASSREQGNEQYF.

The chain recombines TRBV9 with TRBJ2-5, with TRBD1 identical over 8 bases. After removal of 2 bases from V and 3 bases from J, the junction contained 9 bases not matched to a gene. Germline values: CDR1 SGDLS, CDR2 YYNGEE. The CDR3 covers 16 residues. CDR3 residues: CASSVGTGGREETQYF. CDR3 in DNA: TGTGCCAGCAGCGTCGGAACAGGGGGTAGAGAAGAGACCCAGTACTTC.

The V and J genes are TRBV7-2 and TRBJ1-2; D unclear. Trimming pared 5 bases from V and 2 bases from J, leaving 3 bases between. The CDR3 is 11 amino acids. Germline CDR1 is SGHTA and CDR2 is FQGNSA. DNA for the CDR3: TGTGCCAGCAGCCAAAACTATGGCTACACCTTC. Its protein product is CASSQNYGYTF.